The next 20 T cell receptor beta chains were all read from a single sample in a study of blood T cell repertoires in COVID-19. The data were produced by immunoSEQ multiplex PCR, yet TCRdb's version contains in-frame clones alone and is incomplete. The table has over 70,000 clones, about 87% seen once; the top ten hold under 1.2%. The sequencing input was peripheral blood. The receptors originated from a human donor in a cohort sampled during active COVID-19.

This rearrangement joins TRBV19 to TRBJ2-1; TRBD1 matches at 7 bases. Losses at the gene ends were 3 bases for V and 0 bases for J; bases not matched to a gene: 8. In germline, CDR1 is LNHDA, CDR2 SQIVND (reference sequence). The CDR3 has 17 amino acids. The CDR3 reads CASSIRGQASSYNEQFF. CDR3 DNA sequence: TGTGCCAGTAGTATTAGGGGGCAGGCGAGCTCCTACAATGAGCAGTTCTTC.

As DNA, the CDR3 is TGTGCCACCAGTGATAACAGGGACAGGCTCCTCTCTGGGGCCAACGTCCTGACTTTC. Translation: CATSDNRDRLLSGANVLTF. The gene calls are TRBV24-1 and TRBJ2-6; 8 positions agree with TRBD1. V was clipped by 3 bases and J by 0 bases; unmatched bases: 9. The CDR3 consists of 19 residues. Germline assignment: CDR1 KGHDR and CDR2 SFDVKD.

The gene calls are TRBV24-1 and TRBJ2-1; the match to TRBD2 covers 12 bases. V gave up 0 bases and J gave up 0 bases; unmatched junction bases: 8. This CDR3 spans 20 amino acids. The germline V gene has CDR1 KGHDR and CDR2 SFDVKD. The CDR3 reads CATSDLPGLAGGSSYNEQFF. In DNA form, the CDR3 reads TGTGCCACCAGTGATTTGCCCGGCCTAGCGGGAGGGAGCTCCTACAATGAGCAGTTCTTC.

The rearrangement links TRBV11-3 to TRBJ1-2, with a weak D call TRBD1 (6 bases). Trimming left V 4 bases short and J 2 bases short, with 11 bases between. CDR1 is SGHNT and CDR2 is YENEEA in the germline V gene. The length of the CDR3 is 14 residues. The CDR3 is CASSWGGVNYGYTF. For the CDR3, the DNA is TGTGCCAGCAGCTGGGGGGGCGTGAACTATGGCTACACCTTC.

This rearrangement joins TRBV5-4 to TRBJ2-1; 14 nucleotides agree with TRBD2. The CDR3 is 17 residues long. Germline CDR1 reads SGHNT; CDR2 reads YYREEE (reference sequence). V lost 4 bases to trimming and J lost 7 bases; unmatched junction nucleotides: 10. The CDR3 DNA follows: TGTGCCAGCAGCCCCCACGGGACTAGCGGGAGTAGGAATGAGCAGTTCTTC. This sequence encodes CASSPHGTSGSRNEQFF.

This clone showed up just once. CDR3: CASSLMGTSPLPLHF. CDR3 bases: TGTGCCAGCAGTTTAATGGGGACAAGTCCATTACCCCTCCACTTT. V and J are TRBV28 and TRBJ1-6, with D tentatively TRBD1 (6 bases). The CDR3 covers 15 residues. In germline, CDR1 is MDHEN, CDR2 SYDVKM. With 2 bases removed from V and 12 bases from J, the gap between germline ends came to 17 bases.

This CDR3 reads CASSLLAGGETQYF. CDR3 in DNA: TGTGCCAGCAGCCTACTAGCGGGAGGGGAGACCCAGTACTTC. V is TRBV28 and J is TRBJ2-5; 13 bases map to TRBD2. Unmatched junction bases numbered 3, after V lost 6 bases and J lost 5 bases. The CDR3 has 14 residues. CDR1 is MDHEN, CDR2 SYDVKM, per germline.

This chain connects TRBV6-2 or TRBV6-3 to TRBJ2-5; 8 bases are a match to TRBD2. Germline assignment: CDR1 MNHEY and CDR2 SVGEGT. The V and J ends lost 3 bases and 4 bases, in that order; junction bases with no gene match: 10. The CDR3 length is 16 residues. The DNA of the CDR3 is TGTGCCAGCAGTTATCGGGAGGGATACTTCGGAGAGACCCAGTACTTC. It codes for CASSYREGYFGETQYF.

The chain has TRBV14 and TRBJ2-7; D is undetermined. This CDR3 is built from 12 residues. Germline V gene data show CDR1 as SGHDN and CDR2 as FVKESK. Trimming took off 4 bases at V and 9 bases at J, with 13 bases between the two ends. CDR3 residues: CASSLDRRVQYF. In DNA, the CDR3 is TGTGCCAGCAGCCTAGATAGACGGGTGCAGTACTTC.

V usage is TRBV5-1 and J usage is TRBJ1-2, with D unclear. This CDR3 has 17 amino acids. Trimming took 0 bases from V and 4 from J, leaving 19 bases between them. Germline CDR1 is SGHRS and CDR2 is YFSETQ. CDR3 sequence: CASSLAWEAAPFYGYTF. The CDR3 region has the DNA TGCGCCAGCAGCTTGGCCTGGGAGGCGGCCCCCTTCTATGGCTACACCTTC.

The chain joins TRBV27 to TRBJ2-7; the match to TRBD1 covers 12 bases. Losses at the gene ends were 11 bases for V and 2 bases for J; bases not matched to a gene: 7. This CDR3 comprises 14 residues. Per germline, CDR1 MNHEY and CDR2 SMNVEV (reference sequence). The CDR3 protein is CAPNGDRGPYEQYF. CDR3 in DNA: TGTGCCCCCAATGGGGACAGGGGGCCCTACGAGCAGTACTTC.

The genes are TRBV18 and TRBJ2-1; maybe TRBD2 (6 bases). V shed 2 bases and J shed 5 bases, with 13 bases lying between them. The CDR3 totals 15 residues. The germline V gene encodes CDR1 KGHSH and CDR2 LQKENI. CDR3 sequence: CASSPNSGPHNEQFF. CDR3 sequence (DNA): TGTGCCAGCTCACCAAACAGCGGGCCCCACAATGAGCAGTTCTTC.

The chain carries TRBV6-6 and TRBJ1-1; TRBD1 aligns across 7 bases. J gave up 5 bases and V 6 bases, and 15 bases lay outside the gene matches. Germline CDR1 is MNHNY and CDR2 is SVGAGI (reference sequence). The CDR3 runs 16 residues. In nucleotides, the CDR3 is TGTGCCAGCAGCGGCGACGTCGGACAGGCCTTAACTGAAGCTTTCTTT. Residues: CASSGDVGQALTEAFF.

This chain joins TRBV19 and TRBJ2-1, with TRBD2 identical over 9 bases. Germline assignment: CDR1 LNHDA and CDR2 SQIVND (reference sequence). Trimming removed 7 bases from V and 6 bases from J; junction bases left unmatched: 4. The CDR3 contains 13 residues. CDR3 in amino acids: CASIGGRVNEQFF. The CDR3 region has the DNA TGTGCCAGTATAGGCGGGAGGGTCAATGAGCAGTTCTTC.

Comments on this clone: Germline is not matched at one junction end, which may reflect a read error. The CDR3 sequence is CATSWRGYGYTF. The DNA of the CDR3 is TGTGCCACCAGTTGGCGGGGCTATGGCTACACCTTC. This chain connects TRBV28 to TRBJ1-2, with no clear D. CDR1 MDHEN and CDR2 SYDVKM come from the germline V gene. The CDR3 loop spans 12 amino acids.

As concerns this clone: Other DNA sequences in the same sample also yield this CDR3. The chain is built from TRBV11-2 and TRBJ2-5; TRBD1 matches 9 bases. Losses at the gene ends were 5 bases for V and 4 bases for J; bases not matched to a gene: 2. Germline values: CDR1 SGHAT, CDR2 FQNNGV. This CDR3 region has 13 residues. CDR3 amino acids: CASSPDRGETQYF. The CDR3 nucleotides read TGTGCCAGCAGCCCGGACAGGGGAGAGACCCAGTACTTC.

The chain employs TRBV19 and TRBJ1-5; D not certain. Trimming left V 3 bases short and J 3 bases short, with 12 bases between. CDR1 LNHDA and CDR2 SQIVND come from the germline V gene (reference sequence). CDR3 size: 15 residues. Here the CDR3 DNA reads TGTGCCAGTAGTATGGGCTCAATCTACAATCAGCCCCAGCATTTT. Its translation: CASSMGSIYNQPQHF. The full variable domain, its missing parts supplied by reference TRBV19 and TRBJ1-5, is DGGITQSPKYLFRKEGQNVTLSCEQNLNHDAMYWYRQDPGQGLRLIYYSQIVNDFQKGDIAEGYSVSREKKESFPLTVTSAQKNPTAFYLCASSMGSIYNQPQHFGDGTRLSIL.

The V and J genes are TRBV6-5 and TRBJ2-7; possible D gene TRBD2, 6 bases. CDR1 is MNHEY, CDR2 SVGAGI, per germline. Trimming removed 4 bases from V and 5 bases from J, with 18 bases in between. The CDR3 extends over 15 amino acids. In DNA, the CDR3 is TGTGCCAGCAGTTCACCCCTCGGGAGCAACCACGAGCAGTACTTC. Translation: CASSSPLGSNHEQYF.

This clone was detected only once. The chain has TRBV9 and TRBJ2-2; D is perhaps TRBD2 (5 bases). CDR3 size: 16 residues. In germline, CDR1 is SGDLS, CDR2 YYNGEE. V lost 0 bases and J lost 1, with 10 bases in between. The CDR3 region is CASSVAGLLNTGELFF. The CDR3 region has the DNA TGTGCCAGCAGCGTAGCAGGACTGCTGAACACCGGGGAGCTGTTTTTT.

The J gene is TRBJ1-1, the V gene TRBV28; D not certain. V lost 5 bases and J lost 7, with 17 bases in between. The CDR3 length is 14 residues. The germline CDR1 and CDR2 sequences are MDHEN and SYDVKM. Here the CDR3 reads CASSEPGSKIEAFF. The CDR3 region has the DNA TGTGCCAGCAGTGAACCGGGGAGCAAGATTGAAGCTTTCTTT.